The 14 T cell receptor beta chains presented below share a single source sample, sequenced in a study of OX40 agonist ivuxolimab in advanced cancers. The assay was immunoSEQ multiplex PCR, and TCRdb's table has in-frame clones only and misses some. Among roughly 50,000 clones listed, roughly 90% were seen once. This specimen was CD4+ or CD8+ T cells sorted from blood, taken in a trial of the OX40 agonist ivuxolimab. Receptor source: an adult with an advanced solid tumor such as melanoma, head and neck, liver or kidney cancer.

A single count supports this clone. The chain employs TRBV29-1 and TRBJ1-1; 8 nucleotides line up with TRBD1. Germline trimming cut 6 bases from V and 5 bases from J; bases unmatched to any gene: 8. CDR1 SQVTM and CDR2 ANQGSEA come from the germline V gene. The CDR3 length is 13 residues. The CDR3: CSVLTGGWTEAFF. As DNA, the CDR3 is TGCAGCGTCCTAACAGGGGGATGGACTGAAGCTTTCTTT.

This clone was detected only once. The V call is TRBV7-9, the J call TRBJ2-7; no definite D call. CDR1 and CDR2 from the germline V gene are SEHNR and FQNEAQ (reference sequence). V lost 1 base, J lost 0 bases, and 7 bases lay in between. This CDR3 has 14 residues. CDR3 in amino acids: CASSLGLPSYEQYF. The CDR3, as DNA: TGTGCCAGCAGCTTAGGGCTTCCCTCCTACGAGCAGTACTTC.

The V call is TRBV5-5, the J call TRBJ2-3; D not certain. The CDR3 runs to 14 residues. V lost 0 bases and J lost 5, with 10 bases in between. Germline lookup yields CDR1 SGHKS and CDR2 YYEKEE (reference sequence). The CDR3 loop is CASSLGRNQDTQYF. The CDR3 coding sequence is TGTGCCAGCAGCTTGGGCCGGAATCAAGATACGCAGTATTTT.

The rearrangement joins TRBV28 to TRBJ2-3; 7 bases are shared with TRBD2. CDR3 length equals 15 residues. Germline V gene sequence: CDR1 MDHEN, CDR2 SYDVKM. V lost 2 bases and J lost 2; bases outside the gene matches: 4. The CDR3 nucleotides read TGTGCCAGCAGTTTAAGCGGGGATTTCACAGATACGCAGTATTTT. Its protein product is CASSLSGDFTDTQYF.

This clone was found a few times. The chain joins TRBV5-6 to TRBJ1-2; the match to TRBD1 covers 10 bases. The trim removed 1 base at V and 6 bases at J, leaving 6 bases unmatched. The CDR3 consists of 15 residues. The germline CDR1 and CDR2 sequences are SGHDT and YYEEEE. The CDR3: CASSLRDRGVNGYTF. The CDR3 DNA reads TGTGCCAGCAGCTTGAGGGACAGGGGAGTAAATGGCTACACCTTC.

DNA of the CDR3: TGTGCCAGCAGCACACAGGGGAACACTGAAGCTTTCTTT. The encoded protein is CASSTQGNTEAFF. The chain recombines TRBV28 with TRBJ1-1; the D gene is possibly TRBD1 (6 bases). The CDR3 loop spans 13 amino acids. Trimming removed 6 bases from V and 1 base from J, with 9 bases in between. Germline V gives CDR1 MDHEN, CDR2 SYDVKM.

V and J are TRBV7-9 and TRBJ2-7; 9 bases agree with TRBD1. The CDR3 is made up of 13 amino acids. J was trimmed by 4 bases and V by 5 bases; bases with no gene match: 3. From germline, CDR1 is SEHNR and CDR2 FQNEAQ (reference sequence). CDR3 region: CASSKGQGYEQYV. CDR3 sequence (DNA): TGTGCCAGCAGCAAGGGACAGGGTTACGAGCAGTACGTC.

This clone was detected once. The chain has TRBV7-6 and TRBJ1-1; the D is unclear. CDR1 and CDR2 from the germline V gene are SGHVS and FNYEAQ. The CDR3 sequence is 13 residues long. The V end lost 5 bases, the J end lost 3 bases, and 10 bases lay between the germline ends. The CDR3 DNA follows: TGTGCCAGCAGCCCCAGTAGCTACACTGAAGCTTTCTTT. Its translation is CASSPSSYTEAFF.

The V gene is TRBV27, the J gene TRBJ1-1; unclear D gene. The CDR3 length is 14 residues. Deletions cut 7 bases from V and 6 bases from J, with 18 bases between. The germline V gene has CDR1 MNHEY and CDR2 SMNVEV (reference sequence). CDR3 sequence reads: CASTSLGEGPEAFF. The CDR3 nucleotides read TGTGCCAGCACGTCTCTCGGGGAGGGCCCTGAAGCTTTCTTT.

The V and J genes are TRBV5-6 and TRBJ2-7; 7 nucleotides align to TRBD1. This CDR3 is 14 amino acids long. V trimming: 4 bases; J trimming: 12 bases; junction bases outside the gene matches: 16. The germline V gene has CDR1 SGHDT and CDR2 YYEEEE. This CDR3 reads CASSTRDRIYERYF. CDR3 DNA: TGTGCCAGCAGCACCCGGGACAGAATCTACGAGAGGTACTTC.

This clone was seen more than once but under ten times. V usage is TRBV19 and J usage is TRBJ1-2; D ambiguous. Germline CDR1 LNHDA, CDR2 SQIVND (reference sequence). V lost 3 bases and J 5 bases, leaving 10 bases between the germline ends. The CDR3 has 13 residues. In DNA form, the CDR3 reads TGTGCCAGTAGTATCGATGGGTATTATGGCTACACCTTC. Amino acid sequence: CASSIDGYYGYTF. The whole variable domain, remainder taken from reference TRBV19 and TRBJ1-2, is DGGITQSPKYLFRKEGQNVTLSCEQNLNHDAMYWYRQDPGQGLRLIYYSQIVNDFQKGDIAEGYSVSREKKESFPLTVTSAQKNPTAFYLCASSIDGYYGYTFGSGTRLTVV.

This rearrangement joins TRBV4-1 to TRBJ2-2; D possibly corresponds to TRBD1 (6 bases). The germline V gene has CDR1 MGHRA and CDR2 YSYEKL. Trimming stripped 4 bases from V and 3 bases from J, with 15 bases between. CDR3 length equals 16 residues. The CDR3 DNA reads TGCGCCAGCAGCCCGCAAGACAGGCTATACACCGGGGAGCTGTTTTTT. Encoded protein: CASSPQDRLYTGELFF.

V is TRBV7-6 and J is TRBJ1-4, with 11 bases aligning to TRBD1. V lost 5 bases and J lost 7; bases outside the gene matches: 9. Germline V gene sequence: CDR1 SGHVS, CDR2 FNYEAQ. This CDR3 is 16 amino acids long. The CDR3 here is CASSDGQGAGGEKLFF. The DNA of the CDR3 is TGTGCCAGCAGCGACGGACAGGGGGCCGGGGGTGAAAAACTGTTTTTT.

The rearrangement links TRBV5-1 to TRBJ2-1, with no clear D. V was cut by 6 bases and J by 0 bases, with 16 bases left in between. The CDR3 has 16 residues. CDR1 is SGHRS and CDR2 is YFSETQ in the germline V gene. The CDR3 DNA is TGCGCCAGCATCCCGGCCCCTGAGAGCTCCTACAATGAGCAGTTCTTC. It specifies CASIPAPESSYNEQFF.